This T cell receptor (beta chain) emerged from a study of blood T cell repertoires in COVID-19. Whole-study context: Whether acute or convalescent, the COVID-19 samples came from the United States, Italy and Spain. T cells, B-cell-depleted T cells, or PBMCs supplied cDNA or gDNA.

Germline loops: CDR1 MDHEN, CDR2 SYDVKM. V was cut by 2 bases and J by 0 bases, with 11 bases left in between. This CDR3 has 15 residues. Study processing details: Amplification of reference gene primers provided the estimated nucleated cell counts. Only in-frame clones appear in the TCRdb table, and some are missing; sequencing was by immunoSEQ multiplex PCR. That table supplies the V and J calls and clone size; D and trimming were determined from the DNA. The profile shows about 200,000 clones, about three quarters of them singletons. The sequence came from a woman aged 70 to 79 with acute or convalescent COVID-19. The rearrangement uses TRBV28 and TRBJ2-7; D is perhaps TRBD2 (5 bases). The sequencing input was peripheral blood. In DNA, the CDR3 is TGTGCCAGCAGTTTAGTGGGAGCGTTCTCCTACGAGCAGTACTTC. Protein: CASSLVGAFSYEQYF.